The rows below give T cell receptor beta chains drawn from one sample of a study of CD8 T cells in Susac syndrome. TCRdb re-derived calls from the immunoSEQ multiplex PCR reads in MiXCR, one entry per CDR3 protein. The sample lists 250,000 to 300,000 distinct CDR3 sequences, approximately 85% occurring once. Sequencing was performed on CD8+ T cells from PBMCs. All receptors come from a human donor with multiple sclerosis. The CDR3 runs from the conserved cysteine through the conserved F or W. The D gene is left open where the match is weak. Clone size, where shown, is once, few, many, or a class for clones that have expanded.

v_gene: TRBV12-3/TRBV12-4; abundance: -; j_gene: TRBJ2-3; d_gene: -; CDR3aa: CASSLLGLTDTQYF; CDR3nt: TGTGCCAGCAGTTTATTAGGGCTCACAGATACGCAGTATTTT
v_gene: TRBV20-1; abundance: -; j_gene: TRBJ1-1; d_gene: TRBD1; CDR3aa: CSASGTEGRVAFF; CDR3nt: TGCAGTGCTTCCGGGACAGAGGGGAGAGTAGCTTTCTTT
v_gene: TRBV29-1; abundance: once; j_gene: TRBJ2-1; d_gene: -; CDR3aa: CAWAESSYNEQFF; CDR3nt: TGCGCCTGGGCGGAGAGCTCCTACAATGAGCAGTTCTTC
v_gene: TRBV27; abundance: once; j_gene: TRBJ2-7; d_gene: TRBD2; CDR3aa: CASSWSGRTYEQYF; CDR3nt: TGTGCCAGCAGTTGGAGCGGGAGGACCTACGAGCAGTACTTC
v_gene: TRBV9; abundance: -; j_gene: TRBJ2-2; d_gene: TRBD1; CDR3aa: CASRRQGADTGELFF; CDR3nt: TGTGCCAGCAGGAGACAGGGGGCGGACACCGGGGAGCTGTTTTTT
v_gene: TRBV6-2/TRBV6-3; abundance: -; j_gene: TRBJ2-1; d_gene: -; CDR3aa: CATYEGVRGDNEQFF; CDR3nt: TGTGCCACCTACGAGGGAGTCAGAGGGGACAATGAGCAGTTCTTC
v_gene: TRBV12-3/TRBV12-4; abundance: -; j_gene: TRBJ2-1; d_gene: TRBD2; CDR3aa: CASTPGGLAGKQFF; CDR3nt: TGTGCCAGCACCCCTGGGGGATTAGCGGGCAAGCAGTTCTTC
v_gene: TRBV7-9; abundance: -; j_gene: TRBJ2-7; d_gene: -; CDR3aa: CASSDIQSYEQYF; CDR3nt: TGTGCCAGCAGCGACATACAATCCTACGAGCAGTACTTC
v_gene: TRBV4-3; abundance: -; j_gene: TRBJ2-7; d_gene: -; CDR3aa: CASSAGHFSSYEQYF; CDR3nt: TGCGCCAGTTCGGCAGGGCACTTCTCTTCCTACGAGCAGTACTTC
v_gene: TRBV4-1; abundance: few; j_gene: TRBJ2-1; d_gene: -; CDR3aa: CASSPARDSYNEQFF; CDR3nt: TGCGCCAGCAGCCCCGCTAGAGACAGCTACAATGAGCAGTTCTTC
v_gene: TRBV12-3/TRBV12-4; abundance: once; j_gene: TRBJ2-3; d_gene: TRBD2; CDR3aa: CASSPRLAESTDTQYF; CDR3nt: TGTGCCAGCAGTCCTCGACTAGCGGAAAGCACAGATACGCAGTATTTT
v_gene: TRBV28; abundance: -; j_gene: TRBJ2-7; d_gene: -; CDR3aa: CANSTGITYEQYF; CDR3nt: TGTGCCAACAGCACAGGGATAACCTACGAGCAGTACTTC
v_gene: TRBV24-1; abundance: -; j_gene: TRBJ2-1; d_gene: TRBD2; CDR3aa: CATSDFSLAERGGGYNEQFF; CDR3nt: TGTGCCACCAGTGATTTTAGCCTAGCGGAGAGGGGTGGGGGGTACAATGAGCAGTTCTTC
v_gene: TRBV29-1; abundance: -; j_gene: TRBJ2-1; d_gene: TRBD2; CDR3aa: CSVRDGRALGEQFF; CDR3nt: TGCAGCGTTCGCGACGGGAGGGCCCTCGGAGAGCAGTTCTTC
v_gene: TRBV7-2; abundance: -; j_gene: TRBJ2-1; d_gene: TRBD2; CDR3aa: CASSPTGGWGGYNEQFF; CDR3nt: TGTGCCAGCAGCCCCACGGGAGGTTGGGGGGGCTACAATGAGCAGTTCTTC
v_gene: TRBV12-3/TRBV12-4; abundance: -; j_gene: TRBJ2-7; d_gene: -; CDR3aa: CASSLRWAGFYYEQYF; CDR3nt: TGTGCCAGCAGTTTAAGGTGGGCGGGATTTTACTACGAGCAGTACTTC
v_gene: TRBV4-3; abundance: -; j_gene: TRBJ2-2; d_gene: -; CDR3aa: CASSQDFDSPRRGTGELFF; CDR3nt: TGCGCCAGCAGCCAAGATTTTGACTCCCCTAGGAGGGGCACCGGGGAGCTGTTTTTT
v_gene: TRBV7-9; abundance: -; j_gene: TRBJ2-7; d_gene: -; CDR3aa: CASSGTLSYEQYF; CDR3nt: TGTGCCAGCAGCGGGACCCTCTCCTACGAGCAGTACTTC
v_gene: TRBV7-9; abundance: -; j_gene: TRBJ2-2; d_gene: -; CDR3aa: CASSPTYRGAKGSTGELFF; CDR3nt: TGTGCCAGCAGCCCAACCTATAGAGGAGCGAAGGGAAGCACCGGGGAGCTGTTTTTT
v_gene: TRBV7-2; abundance: once; j_gene: TRBJ1-6; d_gene: -; CDR3aa: CASSLYRELSSYNSPLHF; CDR3nt: TGTGCCAGCAGCTTATACAGAGAACTAAGCTCCTATAATTCACCCCTCCACTTT
v_gene: TRBV7-9; abundance: -; j_gene: TRBJ2-1; d_gene: -; CDR3aa: CASSFVGGGGNEQFF; CDR3nt: TGTGCCAGCAGCTTCGTTGGGGGAGGAGGTAATGAGCAGTTCTTC
v_gene: TRBV10-3; abundance: -; j_gene: TRBJ1-2; d_gene: -; CDR3aa: CAISDGQRVNGYTF; CDR3nt: TGTGCCATCAGTGACGGACAGCGCGTAAATGGCTACACCTTC
v_gene: TRBV7-9; abundance: -; j_gene: TRBJ1-1; d_gene: -; CDR3aa: CASGLARGVTLNTEAFF; CDR3nt: TGTGCCAGCGGCTTAGCGCGCGGGGTCACCTTGAACACTGAAGCTTTCTTT
v_gene: TRBV11-1; abundance: once; j_gene: TRBJ2-7; d_gene: TRBD2; CDR3aa: CASSLARLASYEQYF; CDR3nt: TGTGCCAGCAGCTTAGCGCGACTAGCCTCCTACGAGCAGTACTTC
v_gene: TRBV19; abundance: once; j_gene: TRBJ2-1; d_gene: -; CDR3aa: CASSISGVTYNEQFF; CDR3nt: TGTGCCAGTAGTATATCAGGGGTGACTTACAATGAGCAGTTCTTC
v_gene: TRBV27; abundance: -; j_gene: TRBJ2-2; d_gene: -; CDR3aa: CASTPRGLYGTGELFF; CDR3nt: TGTGCCAGCACCCCCCGGGGGCTATATGGCACCGGGGAGCTGTTTTTT
v_gene: TRBV7-4; abundance: once; j_gene: TRBJ2-7; d_gene: TRBD2; CDR3aa: CASRRTSGDNHEQYF; CDR3nt: TGTGCCAGCAGACGAACTAGCGGGGACAACCACGAGCAGTACTTC
v_gene: TRBV28; abundance: -; j_gene: TRBJ2-1; d_gene: TRBD2; CDR3aa: CASSLRGGRQDEQFF; CDR3nt: TGTGCCAGCAGTTTACGGGGGGGCCGGCAGGATGAGCAGTTCTTC
v_gene: TRBV27; abundance: -; j_gene: TRBJ1-1; d_gene: -; CDR3aa: CASSLGGRAFF; CDR3nt: TGTGCCAGCAGTTTAGGGGGGCGGGCTTTCTTT
v_gene: TRBV4-3; abundance: -; j_gene: TRBJ2-1; d_gene: -; CDR3aa: CASSHKDTSSYNEQFF; CDR3nt: TGCGCCAGCAGCCACAAGGACACCTCTTCCTACAATGAGCAGTTCTTC